The clone carrying this TCR beta chain appeared many times. These data come from a study of T-cell memory formation after mild COVID-19. MiXCR, run by TCRdb on the 5' RACE reads, gives a single entry per CDR3 protein. The sample consists of over 300,000 distinct CDR3 sequences, around a fifth of them appearing once. There are 12 residues in the CDR3. Per germline, CDR1 DFQATT and CDR2 SNEGSKA (reference sequence). V was shortened by 3 bases and J by 7 bases, with 9 bases between the two germline ends. This chain uses TRBV20-1 with TRBJ2-2; D not certain. This receptor was taken from a man younger than 35 who had mild COVID-19 (a few samples of this study predate the infection). Cell type and time point are not known. Specimen: PBMCs or a T cell subset sorted from them (not recorded which). CDR3 loop: CSASQPLGELFF. CDR3 nucleotides: TGCAGTGCTAGTCAACCGCTCGGGGAGCTGTTTTTT.